Presented here are 31 T cell receptor beta chains from one specimen sequenced in a study of blood T cell repertoires in COVID-19. Some clones are missing from TCRdb's copy, which holds only in-frame ones; the method was immunoSEQ multiplex PCR. The data hold approximately 400,000 clones, with 80% to 95% observed a single time. Sequences were obtained from PBMCs or T cells enriched from blood (not recorded which). These receptors were obtained from a middle-aged woman who had been exposed to COVID-19.

This chain links TRBV19 with TRBJ2-6, with 14 nucleotides matching TRBD2. V dropped 3 bases and J dropped 2; count of bases not matched to a gene: 9. The CDR3 is made up of 20 amino acids. The germline V gene has CDR1 LNHDA and CDR2 SQIVND (reference sequence). The CDR3 DNA is TGTGCCAGTAGTATTAGAGGACTAGCGGGGGGTAAACCTGGGGCCAACGTCCTGACTTTC. This sequence encodes CASSIRGLAGGKPGANVLTF.

V and J are TRBV7-2 and TRBJ1-2, with D possibly being TRBD1 (6 bases). Trimming took off 5 bases at V and 8 bases at J, with 18 bases between the two ends. This CDR3 is 14 amino acids long. Germline values: CDR1 SGHTA, CDR2 FQGNSA. Here the CDR3 reads CASSVRHTGTGYTF. The CDR3 DNA follows: TGTGCCAGCAGCGTTCGACATACAGGGACCGGCTACACCTTC.

The chain joins TRBV19 to TRBJ1-2; 8 nucleotides agree with TRBD1. The CDR3 runs to 16 residues. Germline values: CDR1 LNHDA, CDR2 SQIVND (reference sequence). The V and J ends lost 7 bases and 8 bases, in that order; junction bases with no gene match: 18. The CDR3 bases are TGTGCCAGTACCGATCGGACAGGGTCTTTGCGACGGGGCTACACCTTC. It yields the protein CASTDRTGSLRRGYTF. Filled out from reference TRBV19 and TRBJ1-2, the complete variable domain reads DGGITQSPKYLFRKEGQNVTLSCEQNLNHDAMYWYRQDPGQGLRLIYYSQIVNDFQKGDIAEGYSVSREKKESFPLTVTSAQKNPTAFYLCASTDRTGSLRRGYTFGSGTRLTVV.

The chain has TRBV6-5 and TRBJ2-7; 11 bases map to TRBD1. CDR3 length: 15 amino acids. After removal of 5 bases from V and 4 bases from J, the junction contained 7 bases not matched to a gene. Looked up from germline, CDR1 is MNHEY and CDR2 is SVGAGI. The CDR3 DNA is TGTGCCAGCAGTCCCCGGACAGGGGGCTTATACGAGCAGTACTTC. This sequence encodes CASSPRTGGLYEQYF.

Here the CDR3 reads CASWGPGENYGYTF. The CDR3 bases are TGTGCCAGTTGGGGGCCCGGGGAAAACTATGGCTACACCTTC. The chain recombines TRBV19 with TRBJ1-2; TRBD1 might be the D (6 bases). Per germline, CDR1 LNHDA and CDR2 SQIVND (reference sequence). The V and J ends lost 8 bases and 2 bases respectively, with 15 bases between them. This CDR3 region has 14 residues. Supplemented by reference TRBV19 and TRBJ1-2, the full variable domain reads DGGITQSPKYLFRKEGQNVTLSCEQNLNHDAMYWYRQDPGQGLRLIYYSQIVNDFQKGDIAEGYSVSREKKESFPLTVTSAQKNPTAFYLCASWGPGENYGYTFGSGTRLTVV.

The gene calls are TRBV30 and TRBJ1-5; D gene uncertain. Trimming removed 2 bases from V and 4 bases from J, with 9 bases in between. Per the germline V gene, CDR1 is GTSNPN and CDR2 is SVGIG (reference sequence). The CDR3 spans 13 residues. The CDR3 is CAWSSGSNQPQHF. CDR3 DNA sequence: TGTGCCTGGAGTTCGGGGAGTAATCAGCCCCAGCATTTT.

This clone was seen once. The rearrangement joins TRBV5-6 to TRBJ1-2; D gene unclear. Germline values: CDR1 SGHDT, CDR2 YYEEEE. Trimming took off 1 base at V and 8 bases at J, with 9 bases between the two ends. CDR3 length: 12 amino acids. The CDR3, as DNA: TGTGCCAGCAGCTTGTTAAATGTAGGCTACACCTTC. Translated, it gives CASSLLNVGYTF. The whole variable domain, remainder taken from reference TRBV5-6 and TRBJ1-2, is DAGVTQSPTHLIKTRGQQVTLRCSPKSGHDTVSWYQQALGQGPQFIFQYYEEEERQRGNFPDRFSGHQFPNYSSELNVNALLLGDSALYLCASSLLNVGYTFGSGTRLTVV.

The chain links TRBV7-2 to TRBJ1-1, with TRBD1 matching over 8 bases. J lost 1 base, V lost 1 base, and 5 bases had no gene match. This CDR3 region has 16 residues. Germline V gives CDR1 SGHTA, CDR2 FQGNSA. Here the CDR3 DNA reads TGTGCCAGCAGCTTAGTGTCAGGGGGCACGAACACTGAAGCTTTCTTT. It translates to CASSLVSGGTNTEAFF.

This chain joins TRBV5-1 and TRBJ2-3, with 7 bases fitting TRBD2. This CDR3 is 15 amino acids long. Per the germline V gene, CDR1 is SGHRS and CDR2 is YFSETQ. V lost 3 bases and J lost 2; bases outside the gene matches: 6. The CDR3 spells CASSSAGANTDTQYF. The CDR3 bases are TGCGCCAGCAGCTCGGCGGGAGCCAACACAGATACGCAGTATTTT.

CDR3 nucleotides: TGCAGCGTTGAAGATCGGGAATACAATGAGCAGTTCTTC. This encodes CSVEDREYNEQFF. V and J are TRBV29-1 and TRBJ2-1, with D possibly matching TRBD2 (5 bases). The CDR3 has 13 residues. V lost 0 bases and J 4 bases, leaving 7 bases between the germline ends. From germline, CDR1 is SQVTM and CDR2 ANQGSEA.

This rearrangement joins TRBV6-5 to TRBJ1-3; D might be TRBD1 (5 bases). The CDR3 is made up of 15 amino acids. The germline gives CDR1 MNHEY, CDR2 SVGAGI. V was cut by 6 bases and J by 2 bases, with 14 bases left in between. CDR3 bases: TGTGCCAGCAGACCGCCCAGGGATGCTGGAAACACCATATATTTT. Translating gives CASRPPRDAGNTIYF.

The chain combines TRBV13 with TRBJ2-7; TRBD1 agrees at 8 bases. Germline CDR1 is PRHDT and CDR2 is FYEKMQ (reference sequence). This CDR3 comprises 15 residues. V shed 0 bases and J 2 bases; nucleotides not matched to a gene: 3. CDR3: CASSLGQGATYEQYF. The CDR3 region has the DNA TGTGCCAGCAGCTTAGGGCAGGGGGCCACCTACGAGCAGTACTTC. Complete variable domain (other parts from reference TRBV13 and TRBJ2-7): AAGVIQSPRHLIKEKRETATLKCYPIPRHDTVYWYQQGPGQDPQFLISFYEKMQSDKGSIPDRFSAQQFSDYHSELNMSSLELGDSALYFCASSLGQGATYEQYFGPGTRLTVT.

The chain combines TRBV27 with TRBJ2-6; no clear D gene. This CDR3 region has 16 residues. V was cut by 2 bases and J by 4 bases, with 12 bases left in between. Germline CDR1 reads MNHEY; CDR2 reads SMNVEV (reference sequence). CDR3 DNA: TGTGCCAGCAGTTTAACGTCTGGGCTGGGGGCCAACGTCCTGACTTTC. This gives the protein CASSLTSGLGANVLTF.

This rearrangement joins TRBV4-1 to TRBJ2-2; 7 nucleotides agree with TRBD2. The trim removed 0 bases at V and 1 base at J, leaving 8 bases unmatched. Germline V gene sequence: CDR1 MGHRA, CDR2 YSYEKL. This CDR3 contains 18 residues. The CDR3 nucleotides read TGCGCCAGCAGCCAAGATTTGGCTAGCGGTGTGAACACCGGGGAGCTGTTTTTT. Encoded protein: CASSQDLASGVNTGELFF.

The chain carries TRBV5-6 and TRBJ2-2; D is undetermined. V was clipped by 6 bases and J by 2 bases, with 11 bases between them. The CDR3 covers 14 residues. Germline lookup yields CDR1 SGHDT and CDR2 YYEEEE. The CDR3 DNA follows: TGTGCCAGCACGCACTCCTTAAACACCGGGGAGCTGTTTTTT. This sequence encodes CASTHSLNTGELFF.

The chain uses TRBV30 and TRBJ1-1, with D perhaps matching TRBD1 (5 bases). Germline loops: CDR1 GTSNPN, CDR2 SVGIG (reference sequence). This CDR3 region has 12 residues. Between the trimmed V and J ends, which lost 0 bases and 5 bases, there was a span of 7 bases. CDR3 sequence: CAWSVRTTEAFF. The DNA of the CDR3 is TGTGCCTGGAGTGTACGGACAACTGAAGCTTTCTTT.

This clone was observed once. For the CDR3, the DNA is TGCGCCAGCAGCTTGGCTAGCGGCCAAGAGACCCAGTACTTC. Protein: CASSLASGQETQYF. The V and J genes are TRBV5-1 and TRBJ2-5, with 7 bases fitting TRBD2. The CDR3 is 14 residues long. The germline CDR1 and CDR2 sequences are SGHRS and YFSETQ. V shed 0 bases and J 1 base; nucleotides not matched to a gene: 0. Full variable domain (outside the CDR3, taken from reference TRBV5-1 and TRBJ2-5): KAGVTQTPRYLIKTRGQQVTLSCSPISGHRSVSWYQQTPGQGLQFLFEYFSETQRNKGNFPGRFSGRQFSNSRSEMNVSTLELGDSALYLCASSLASGQETQYFGPGTRLLVL.

The chain is built from TRBV7-9 and TRBJ1-5; TRBD1 is a possible D gene (6 bases). V lost 1 base to trimming and J lost 1 base, with 8 bases between them. This CDR3 comprises 15 residues. Germline values: CDR1 SEHNR, CDR2 FQNEAQ (reference sequence). Here the CDR3 DNA reads TGTGCCAGCAGCTTAGGCCAGGGGAGCAATCAGCCCCAGCATTTT. It specifies CASSLGQGSNQPQHF.

V gene TRBV12-3 or TRBV12-4 combines with J gene TRBJ2-7; 8 bases map to TRBD1. V lost 6 bases to trimming and J lost 3 bases; unmatched junction nucleotides: 4. There are 13 residues in the CDR3. The CDR3 DNA reads as TGTGCCAGCAGCGACAGGGGCTTCTACGAGCAGTACTTC. Amino acid sequence: CASSDRGFYEQYF.

The chain uses TRBV5-5 and TRBJ1-1; 7 bases map to TRBD1. CDR3 length: 19 amino acids. Germline V CDR1 and CDR2: SGHKS, YYEKEE (reference sequence). After removal of 0 bases from V and 4 bases from J, the junction contained 18 bases not matched to a gene. The CDR3 loop is CASSLGTGIDSLRVTEAFF. Here the CDR3 DNA reads TGTGCCAGCAGCTTGGGGACAGGCATAGATTCCCTGAGGGTCACTGAAGCTTTCTTT.

V and J are TRBV12-3 or TRBV12-4 and TRBJ1-2; D remains unclear. This CDR3 region has 13 residues. Trimming took off 2 bases at V and 2 bases at J, with 6 bases between the two ends. Written as DNA, the CDR3 is TGTGCCAGCAGTTTATACGGGAACTATGGCTACACCTTC. Amino acid sequence: CASSLYGNYGYTF.

This clone was found once. The chain links TRBV7-3 to TRBJ1-2, with 7 nucleotides matching TRBD1. CDR3 size: 13 residues. The V segment lost 5 bases and the J segment 6 bases; nucleotides outside the gene matches: 6. Germline V gene sequence: CDR1 SGHTA, CDR2 FQGTGA. The CDR3 reads CASSPTGDDGYTF. CDR3 nucleotide sequence: TGTGCCAGCAGCCCTACAGGGGACGATGGCTACACCTTC.

The chain is built from TRBV3-1 (or the pseudogene TRBV3-2) and TRBJ2-5; the D is unclear. Germline-derived CDR1 and CDR2 are LGHDT and YNNKEL (reference sequence). This CDR3 is built from 11 residues. The V gene lost 3 bases and the J gene lost 5 bases, with 4 bases spanning the gap. The CDR3 loop is CASSQQETQYF. The CDR3 bases are TGTGCCAGCAGCCAGCAGGAGACCCAGTACTTC.

The chain couples TRBV29-1 to TRBJ2-7; 7 positions match TRBD1. Germline V gene data show CDR1 as SQVTM and CDR2 as ANQGSEA. Unmatched junction bases numbered 9, after V lost 6 bases and J lost 1 base. The CDR3 totals 14 residues. The CDR3 here is CSVGEPGQSYEQYF. The CDR3 DNA sequence: TGCAGCGTGGGGGAACCGGGACAGTCCTACGAGCAGTACTTC.

The chain links TRBV5-6 to TRBJ1-1, with D possibly being TRBD1 (6 bases). Deletions cut 1 base from V and 4 bases from J, with 11 bases between. The germline CDR1 and CDR2 sequences are SGHDT and YYEEEE. The CDR3 contains 14 residues. CDR3 in amino acids: CASSLKGVGTEAFF. The CDR3 DNA reads as TGTGCCAGCAGCTTGAAGGGGGTAGGCACTGAAGCTTTCTTT.

V usage is TRBV9 and J usage is TRBJ1-3; weak D call: TRBD1 (6 bases). Trimming cost V 3 bases and J 2 bases, with 9 bases left between them. Germline values: CDR1 SGDLS, CDR2 YYNGEE. CDR3 length: 14 residues. CDR3 sequence reads: CASSATGTGNTIYF. For the CDR3, the DNA is TGTGCCAGCAGCGCAACAGGGACTGGAAACACCATATATTTT.

The chain uses TRBV19 and TRBJ1-5, with D uncertain. V was cut by 5 bases and J by 4 bases, with 15 bases left in between. The germline V gene has CDR1 LNHDA and CDR2 SQIVND (reference sequence). CDR3 length equals 15 residues. The CDR3 protein is CASSSSEGRNQPQHF. CDR3 in DNA: TGTGCCAGTAGTTCTTCGGAGGGAAGAAATCAGCCCCAGCATTTT.

The chain recombines TRBV11-3 with TRBJ1-1, with unresolved D. The germline V gene encodes CDR1 SGHNT and CDR2 YENEEA. This CDR3 contains 13 residues. Trimming took off 2 bases at V and 5 bases at J, with 9 bases between the two ends. CDR3 DNA sequence: TGTGCCAGCAGCTTATCTGTCGGGACTGAAGCTTTCTTT. This translates into CASSLSVGTEAFF. Looking up the rest from reference TRBV11-3 and TRBJ1-1 gives the full variable domain: EAGVVQSPRYKIIEKKQPVAFWCNPISGHNTLYWYLQNLGQGPELLIRYENEEAVDDSQLPKDRFSAERLKGVDSTLKIQPAELGDSAVYLCASSLSVGTEAFFGQGTRLTVV.

The chain recombines TRBV11-2 with TRBJ2-7; weak D call: TRBD1 (5 bases). Germline CDR1 SGHAT, CDR2 FQNNGV. This CDR3 has 15 amino acids. The germline V and J ends were trimmed by 1 base and 0 bases, with 10 bases remaining between them. CDR3 residues: CASSLAWGNSYEQYF. The CDR3 DNA reads TGTGCCAGCAGCTTAGCGTGGGGCAACTCCTACGAGCAGTACTTC.

This chain uses TRBV7-3 with TRBJ2-3; 9 positions match TRBD2. V dropped 5 bases and J dropped 4; count of bases not matched to a gene: 7. The CDR3 is 15 residues long. CDR1 is SGHTA, CDR2 FQGTGA, per germline. Here the CDR3 reads CASSPWGGGADTQYF. The DNA of the CDR3 is TGTGCCAGCAGCCCATGGGGCGGGGGGGCAGATACGCAGTATTTT.

This clone has just one count. The chain employs TRBV19 and TRBJ2-2; perhaps TRBD1 as D (6 bases). The CDR3 is made up of 16 amino acids. With 1 base removed from V and 0 bases from J, the gap between germline ends came to 9 bases. Germline CDR1 is LNHDA and CDR2 is SQIVND (reference sequence). CDR3 DNA sequence: TGTGCCAGTAGTATAGCGGCAGGGGCGAACACCGGGGAGCTGTTTTTT. Its translation is CASSIAAGANTGELFF.